A selection of T cell receptor beta chains follows, all from one sample in a study of blood T cell repertoires in COVID-19. Generated by immunoSEQ multiplex PCR, the TCRdb table keeps only in-frame clones and is missing some. The data show 60,000 to 65,000 clones, around 73% seen once. Sequencing was performed on peripheral blood. The receptors originated from a man aged 55 to 70 with COVID-19, enrolled during active disease. CDR3s include the opening cysteine and the closing phenylalanine or tryptophan. D genes are given only for firm matches. Not all rows give a size; the values are once, few, many and, for expanded clones, a class.

TRBV4-2	TRBJ2-7	TRBD2	-	TGTGCCAGCAGCCCCGGACTAGCGGGAGTGGGGGAGCAGTACTTC	CASSPGLAGVGEQYF
TRBV10-3	TRBJ1-4	-	once	TGTGCCATCAGTGACGCTCAGGGGAGGGGTGAAAAACTGTTTTTT	CAISDAQGRGEKLFF
TRBV2	TRBJ2-1	TRBD2	-	TGTGCCAGCACTAGCGGGAGGGATTCCTACAATGAGCAGTTCTTC	CASTSGRDSYNEQFF
TRBV30	TRBJ2-1	-	-	TGTGCCTGGGGGACGGGCTCCTACAATGAGCAGTTCTTC	CAWGTGSYNEQFF
TRBV7-6	TRBJ2-1	TRBD1	few	TGTGCCAGCAGCGCTGACAGGGTTCACTTCTTC	CASSADRVHFF
TRBV10-1	TRBJ2-7	TRBD1	once	TGCGCCAGCAGCCCTCATCGGACAGGGGCCGACGAGCAGTACTTC	CASSPHRTGADEQYF
TRBV9	TRBJ2-3	-	-	TGTGCCAGCAGCGCATGGGGAGGAACAGATACGCAGTATTTT	CASSAWGGTDTQYF
TRBV19	TRBJ2-1	TRBD2	-	TGTGCCAGTACGGAGGTAGCGGGCTACAATGAGCAGTTCTTC	CASTEVAGYNEQFF
TRBV19	TRBJ1-1	-	-	TGTGCCAGTAGTCGGGAACAGGGACGGCTTGTCACTGAAGCTTTCTTT	CASSREQGRLVTEAFF
TRBV5-1	TRBJ1-1	-	-	TGCGCCAGCAGCCCCGCGTCGGGGGGCACTGAAGCTTTCTTT	CASSPASGGTEAFF
TRBV20-1	TRBJ2-7	-	few	TGCAGTGCTAGGCTTCTAAGGCAGTACTTC	CSARLLRQYF
TRBV7-9	TRBJ1-6	TRBD1	few	TGTGCCAGCAGCATGGGACAGGGAAATTCACCCCTCCACTTT	CASSMGQGNSPLHF
TRBV6-5	TRBJ2-7	-	-	TGTGCCAGCAGTTCCCCCAGGGACGAGCAGTACTTC	CASSSPRDEQYF
TRBV3-1/TRBV3-2	TRBJ2-1	TRBD2	-	TGTGCCAGCAGCCTACGGGGACTAGCGGGGGGCAGGAATGAGCAGTTCTTC	CASSLRGLAGGRNEQFF
TRBV27	TRBJ2-2	TRBD1	-	TGTGCCAGCAGTTCGGACAGGAGTCCCGGGGAGCTGTTTTTT	CASSSDRSPGELFF
TRBV18	TRBJ1-5	-	-	TGTGCCAGCTCCACCGGGGAACAGAACAATCAGCCCCAGCATTTT	CASSTGEQNNQPQHF
TRBV3-1/TRBV3-2	TRBJ1-6	-	-	TGTGCCAGCAGCCAAGATACAATGCTGGTTTATTCACCCCTCCACTTT	CASSQDTMLVYSPLHF
TRBV3-1/TRBV3-2	TRBJ2-7	TRBD1	-	TGTGCCAGCAGCCAAGAGGCGGGACAGGGCACCTACGAGCAGTACTTC	CASSQEAGQGTYEQYF
TRBV5-4	TRBJ2-2	TRBD1	-	TGTGCCAGCAGCCATGGACAGGGGGCGAACACCGGGGAGCTGTTTTTT	CASSHGQGANTGELFF
TRBV4-1	TRBJ2-7	TRBD2	few	TGCGCCAGCAGCCCCCGGGACGGTCGACTAGCGGGAGGCCGGGAGCAGTACTTC	CASSPRDGRLAGGREQYF
TRBV6-6	TRBJ1-6	-	many	TGTGCCAGCAGGGGGCTTAGAGATTCACCCCTCCACTTT	CASRGLRDSPLHF
TRBV29-1	TRBJ1-2	-	-	TGCAGCGTTTCCCCGCGGGGAGGATATGGCTACACCTTC	CSVSPRGGYGYTF
TRBV20-1	TRBJ2-5	TRBD2	-	TGCAGTGCTAGTGGTGGCGGGGGACAAGAGACCCAGTACTTC	CSASGGGGQETQYF
TRBV20-1	TRBJ1-2	TRBD1	-	TGCAGTGCTAGTCAGGGACAGGGCACCTATGGCTACACCTTC	CSASQGQGTYGYTF
TRBV6-5	TRBJ1-5	TRBD1	once	TGTGCCAGCGATAGACAGGGCAGATCAATGCCCCAGCATTTT	CASDRQGRSMPQHF
TRBV6-6	TRBJ1-2	TRBD1	-	TGTGCCAGCAGAGCTCAGGGGGGAGATGGCTACACCTTC	CASRAQGGDGYTF
TRBV7-9	TRBJ1-5	TRBD1	few	TGTGCCAGCAGCTTAAACAGGGGTCAGCCCCAGCATTTT	CASSLNRGQPQHF